This T cell receptor beta chain was identified in a study of technical replicates of blood from a handful of donors. Between the trimmed V and J ends, which lost 4 bases and 7 bases, there was a span of 11 bases. This CDR3 spans 13 amino acids. Germline V lookup: CDR1 LGHNA, CDR2 YSLEER. The protocol was immunoSEQ multiplex PCR, while the TCRdb copy is restricted to in-frame clones and leaves out a portion. The sample consists of 65,000 to 95,000 clones, around 94% of them appearing once. This clone showed up just a few times. The chain uses TRBV4-3 and TRBJ1-5; no reliable D call. Sequenced sample: T cells isolated from PBMCs. The receptor was derived from a human donor in good health. The CDR3 bases are TGCGCCAGCAGCCCTCAGCGGGAACAGCCCCAGCATTTT. Translation: CASSPQREQPQHF.